The next 25 T cell receptor beta chains were all read from a single sample in a study of CD8+ T cells in alopecia areata. Sequencing used cDNA as its template, made by extracting RNA and reverse transcribing it. Method: immunoSEQ multiplex PCR; TCRdb's copy keeps in-frame clones and lacks some. The sample holds about 120,000 clones, approximately 47% seen once. Source material: NKG2D-low CD8+ T cells sorted from blood. These receptors all come from a human donor with alopecia areata.

The rearrangement links TRBV7-9 to TRBJ2-2; no reliable D call. This CDR3 has 12 residues. Germline V gene sequence: CDR1 SEHNR, CDR2 FQNEAQ (reference sequence). V lost 6 bases, J lost 7 bases, and 9 bases lay in between. The CDR3 reads CASRNGVGELFF. The DNA of the CDR3 is TGTGCCAGCAGGAATGGCGTCGGGGAGCTGTTTTTT.

V is TRBV29-1 and J is TRBJ1-4; D gene uncertain. Germline loops: CDR1 SQVTM, CDR2 ANQGSEA. This CDR3 is built from 11 residues. The DNA for the CDR3 is TGCGCCACGGACGACAATGAAAAACTGTTTTTT. Protein sequence: CATDDNEKLFF.

This clone appeared a few times. This chain connects TRBV7-9 to TRBJ1-2, with 7 bases identical to TRBD1. There are 12 residues in the CDR3. The ends lost 5 bases at V and 8 bases at J; junction bases unmatched: 5. Per the germline V gene, CDR1 is SEHNR and CDR2 is FQNEAQ (reference sequence). The CDR3 reads CASSPGGGGYTF. In DNA, the CDR3 is TGTGCCAGCAGCCCCGGAGGGGGCGGCTACACCTTC. The entire variable domain, with the rest obtained from reference TRBV7-9 and TRBJ1-2, is as follows: DTGVSQNPRHKITKRGQNVTFRCDPISEHNRLYWYRQTLGQGPEFLTYFQNEAQLEKSRLLSDRFSAERPKGSFSTLEIQRTEQGDSAMYLCASSPGGGGYTFGSGTRLTVV.

This clone appeared a single time. The chain joins TRBV2 to TRBJ2-1, with D possibly being TRBD2 (5 bases). Germline CDR1 reads SNHLY; CDR2 reads FYNNEI. The ends were cut back, 3 bases at V and 6 bases at J, with 9 bases in the middle. The CDR3 is made up of 13 amino acids. The CDR3 coding sequence is TGTGCCAGCAGTGAGGCTAGCCGCAATGAGCAGTTCTTC. Encoded protein: CASSEASRNEQFF.

The CDR3, as DNA: TGTGCCTGGAGTTTGTTAGGCACAGATACGCAGTATTTT. Residues: CAWSLLGTDTQYF. The chain links TRBV30 to TRBJ2-3; no clear D gene. Germline CDR1 and CDR2: GTSNPN and SVGIG (reference sequence). With 2 bases removed from V and 1 base from J, the gap between germline ends came to 7 bases. The CDR3 runs 13 residues.

This clone was seen a few times. The chain uses TRBV29-1 and TRBJ2-3, with a tentative D call TRBD2 (7 bases). CDR3 length: 12 amino acids. The germline gives CDR1 SQVTM, CDR2 ANQGSEA. Written as DNA, the CDR3 is TGCAGTGCGGGGGCCCTTACAGATACGCAGTATTTT. Translating gives CSAGALTDTQYF.

This chain uses TRBV29-1 with TRBJ1-4; TRBD1 aligns across 7 bases. V shed 0 bases and J 3 bases; nucleotides not matched to a gene: 7. The germline CDR1 and CDR2 sequences are SQVTM and ANQGSEA. The CDR3 is made up of 16 amino acids. The DNA for the CDR3 is TGCAGCGTTGAAGAAAAGGGGGCGCGACCTAATGAAAAACTGTTTTTT. This gives the protein CSVEEKGARPNEKLFF.

The rearrangement uses TRBV30 and TRBJ2-2; D is uncertain. The CDR3 runs to 12 residues. V was trimmed by 0 bases and J by 5 bases, leaving 4 bases between them. The germline CDR1 and CDR2 sequences are GTSNPN and SVGIG (reference sequence). The CDR3 DNA sequence: TGTGCCTGGAGTGTAGAGACCGGGGAGCTGTTTTTT. Protein product: CAWSVETGELFF.

This clone was counted between two and nine times. CDR3 residues: CSVLRGGARETQYF. CDR3 in DNA: TGCAGCGTTCTCAGGGGAGGGGCACGAGAGACCCAGTACTTC. This rearrangement joins TRBV29-1 to TRBJ2-5; D perhaps matches TRBD2 (7 bases). The CDR3 spans 14 residues. CDR1 and CDR2 (germline): SQVTM, ANQGSEA. Trimming cost V 5 bases and J 4 bases, with 17 bases left between them.

The rearrangement uses TRBV28 and TRBJ2-2; TRBD1 agrees at 7 bases. With 5 bases clipped from V and 5 bases from J, the junction kept 5 bases outside the gene matches. CDR3 length: 14 amino acids. Germline-derived CDR1 and CDR2 are MDHEN and SYDVKM. Here the CDR3 reads CASSDDRETGELFF. CDR3 nucleotides: TGTGCCAGCAGTGATGACAGGGAAACCGGGGAGCTGTTTTTT.

V usage is TRBV2 and J usage is TRBJ2-7, with D tentatively TRBD2 (5 bases). The ends were cut back, 7 bases at V and 6 bases at J, with 7 bases in the middle. Germline V lookup: CDR1 SNHLY, CDR2 FYNNEI. The CDR3 covers 10 residues. The CDR3: CASTGFEQYF. DNA of the CDR3: TGTGCCAGCACGGGGTTCGAGCAGTACTTC. The full variable domain, completed using reference TRBV2 and TRBJ2-7, is EPEVTQTPSHQVTQMGQEVILRCVPISNHLYFYWYRQILGQKVEFLVSFYNNEISEKSEIFDDQFSVERPDGSNFTLKIRSTKLEDSAMYFCASTGFEQYFGPGTRLTVT.

The chain carries TRBV5-6 and TRBJ2-7, with unresolved D. CDR1 and CDR2 from the germline V gene are SGHDT and YYEEEE. The length of the CDR3 is 12 residues. V lost 3 bases to trimming and J lost 4 bases, with 8 bases between them. CDR3: CASSSTAYEQYF. CDR3 in DNA: TGTGCCAGCAGCTCGACTGCTTACGAGCAGTACTTC. The variable domain in full, with the rest retrieved from reference TRBV5-6 and TRBJ2-7, is DAGVTQSPTHLIKTRGQQVTLRCSPKSGHDTVSWYQQALGQGPQFIFQYYEEEERQRGNFPDRFSGHQFPNYSSELNVNALLLGDSALYLCASSSTAYEQYFGPGTRLTVT.

The rearrangement uses TRBV30 and TRBJ2-2; 8 bases are a match to TRBD2. V dropped 1 base and J dropped 6; count of bases not matched to a gene: 7. The CDR3 spans 15 residues. Germline values: CDR1 GTSNPN, CDR2 SVGIG (reference sequence). CDR3 bases: TGTGCCTGGAGTGAGTCTAGCGGGCAAGCCGGGGAGCTGTTTTTT. Its protein product is CAWSESSGQAGELFF.

This sequence joins TRBV23-1 and TRBJ2-5; D ambiguous. TRBV23-1 is placed among ORFs of uncertain function. CDR3 length: 13 amino acids. The V and J ends lost 3 bases and 5 bases respectively, with 10 bases between them. This CDR3 is CASSQDLGETQYF. CDR3 nucleotides: TGCGCCAGCAGTCAGGATCTCGGGGAGACCCAGTACTTC.

This clone is a singleton in its sample. The V call is TRBV29-1, the J call TRBJ2-7; no reliable D call. CDR3 length equals 13 residues. The V end was cut by 3 bases, the J end by 3 bases, with 12 bases between. Germline V gene data show CDR1 as SQVTM and CDR2 as ANQGSEA. CDR3 region: CSVEAGENYEQYF. The CDR3 DNA sequence: TGCAGCGTTGAGGCAGGAGAAAACTACGAGCAGTACTTC.

This clone was recorded a few times. The genes are TRBV5-6 and TRBJ2-7, with D unresolved. Per germline, CDR1 SGHDT and CDR2 YYEEEE. The CDR3 is 11 amino acids. Trimming took 0 bases from V and 6 from J, leaving 4 bases between them. CDR3 in amino acids: CASSLEFEQYF. CDR3 coding DNA: TGTGCCAGCAGCTTGGAATTCGAGCAGTACTTC.

The sample holds one count of this clone. The chain combines TRBV25-1 with TRBJ1-6, with a tentative D call TRBD1 (5 bases). V was pared by 6 bases and J by 5 bases, with 14 bases between. The CDR3 loop spans 15 amino acids. CDR1 MGHDK and CDR2 SYGVNS come from the germline V gene. CDR3 residues: CASRIEGAHNSPLHF. The CDR3 DNA follows: TGTGCCAGCAGGATTGAAGGGGCCCATAATTCACCCCTCCACTTT.

CDR3 in amino acids: CSAFDALSYNEQFF. The CDR3 nucleotides read TGCAGCGCCTTCGACGCGCTCTCCTACAATGAGCAGTTCTTC. The J gene is TRBJ2-1, the V gene TRBV29-1; D is ambiguous. The V and J ends lost 7 bases and 0 bases respectively, with 13 bases between them. CDR1 is SQVTM, CDR2 ANQGSEA, per germline. The CDR3 spans 14 residues.

This sequence joins TRBV7-2 and TRBJ2-5; perhaps TRBD2 as D (5 bases). This CDR3 comprises 14 residues. Germline V gene sequence: CDR1 SGHTA, CDR2 FQGNSA. The V end was cut by 2 bases, the J end by 5 bases, with 12 bases between. The CDR3 bases are TGTGCCAGCAGCTTAAGTGAGGGCCCCGAGACCCAGTACTTC. Amino acids: CASSLSEGPETQYF.

CDR3 amino acids: CASSQGAGSKNIQYF. CDR3 in DNA: TGCGCCAGCAGCCAAGGGGCAGGGTCCAAAAACATTCAGTACTTC. The gene calls are TRBV4-1 and TRBJ2-4, with a possible D match to TRBD1 (5 bases). V lost 1 base, J lost 2 bases, and 9 bases lay in between. Germline V gene sequence: CDR1 MGHRA, CDR2 YSYEKL. CDR3 length: 15 residues.

This chain connects TRBV4-1 to TRBJ1-5; D perhaps matches TRBD1 (6 bases). V was trimmed by 3 bases and J by 4 bases, leaving 10 bases between them. Germline loops: CDR1 MGHRA, CDR2 YSYEKL. This CDR3 comprises 14 residues. CDR3 residues: CASSQGTGNQPQHF. In DNA, the CDR3 is TGCGCCAGCAGCCAGGGCACAGGGAATCAGCCCCAGCATTTT.

V and J are TRBV7-9 and TRBJ2-3; D is undetermined. V was cut by 7 bases and J by 4 bases, with 6 bases left in between. Germline assignment: CDR1 SEHNR and CDR2 FQNEAQ (reference sequence). The CDR3 length is 11 residues. The CDR3: CASTGSDTQYF. CDR3 coding DNA: TGTGCCAGCACCGGTTCAGATACGCAGTATTTT.

There are a few counts of this clone. The chain combines TRBV29-1 with TRBJ2-7; TRBD2 might be the D (5 bases). This CDR3 contains 14 residues. Between the trimmed V and J ends, which lost 6 bases and 0 bases, there was a span of 15 bases. CDR1 is SQVTM, CDR2 ANQGSEA, per germline. CDR3 DNA: TGCAGCGTCGGCCCCGAGGGAAGCTCCTACGAGCAGTACTTC. Its protein is CSVGPEGSSYEQYF.

This clone was seen more than once but under ten times. This chain joins TRBV7-9 and TRBJ1-5; D unresolved. Trimming stripped 1 base from V and 3 bases from J, with 10 bases between. Germline V gives CDR1 SEHNR, CDR2 FQNEAQ (reference sequence). The CDR3 totals 15 residues. The CDR3 coding sequence is TGTGCCAGCAGCTTAGAGACGGAACCCAATCAGCCCCAGCATTTT. It translates to CASSLETEPNQPQHF.

This sequence joins TRBV29-1 and TRBJ2-3; possible D gene TRBD1, 5 bases. CDR3 length: 14 amino acids. V was shortened by 1 base and J by 7 bases, with 15 bases between the two germline ends. CDR1 is SQVTM and CDR2 is ANQGSEA in the germline V gene. CDR3 nucleotides: TGCAGCGTTGAAGGGAAGGGGCCAGACTATACGCAGTATTTT. It specifies CSVEGKGPDYTQYF.